This T cell receptor (beta chain) was found in a study of lymphopenia after photon versus proton radiotherapy. Study-wide results and caveats: In patients who died, overall survival fell as post-nadir TCR diversity dropped more. Photon-treated patients lost naive T cells and TCR diversity; proton-treated stayed stable. Authors raise, but do not show, better survival with proton therapy. Oligoclonal CD8+ Temra expansion after nadir drove photon patients' diversity drop.

A word on this clone: Its antigen is as yet unknown.

Assay: immunoSEQ multiplex PCR; the TCRdb copy retains only in-frame clones and omits some. The sample lists fewer than 25,000 clones, 84% occurring once. CDR1 is SGHAT and CDR2 is FQNNGV in the germline V gene. This CDR3 region has 16 residues. Trimming left V 1 base short and J 5 bases short, with 17 bases between. The V and J genes are TRBV11-2 and TRBJ2-5; D gene unclear. This sequence originates from a woman in her fifties or sixties with pancreatic cancer. The material was peripheral blood, obtained from a patient treated with photon-based radiotherapy. The CDR3 loop is CASSLVNFSVRETQYF. The CDR3 DNA sequence: TGTGCCAGCAGCTTAGTCAATTTTTCGGTACGGGAGACCCAGTACTTC.